This T cell receptor (beta chain) was sequenced during a study of technical replicates of blood from several donors. This CDR3 is built from 15 residues. Per germline, CDR1 SGDLS and CDR2 YYNGEE. V was shortened by 0 bases and J by 2 bases, with 11 bases between the two germline ends. The assay was immunoSEQ multiplex PCR, and TCRdb's table has in-frame clones only and misses some. The sample consists of about 82,000 clones, under 95% of them appearing once. This receptor was taken from a human donor in good health. This sequence joins TRBV9 and TRBJ1-2; D uncertain. Specimen: T cells isolated from PBMCs. CDR3: CASSVDPDNNYGYTF. DNA for the CDR3: TGTGCCAGCAGCGTAGACCCAGACAACAACTATGGCTACACCTTC.